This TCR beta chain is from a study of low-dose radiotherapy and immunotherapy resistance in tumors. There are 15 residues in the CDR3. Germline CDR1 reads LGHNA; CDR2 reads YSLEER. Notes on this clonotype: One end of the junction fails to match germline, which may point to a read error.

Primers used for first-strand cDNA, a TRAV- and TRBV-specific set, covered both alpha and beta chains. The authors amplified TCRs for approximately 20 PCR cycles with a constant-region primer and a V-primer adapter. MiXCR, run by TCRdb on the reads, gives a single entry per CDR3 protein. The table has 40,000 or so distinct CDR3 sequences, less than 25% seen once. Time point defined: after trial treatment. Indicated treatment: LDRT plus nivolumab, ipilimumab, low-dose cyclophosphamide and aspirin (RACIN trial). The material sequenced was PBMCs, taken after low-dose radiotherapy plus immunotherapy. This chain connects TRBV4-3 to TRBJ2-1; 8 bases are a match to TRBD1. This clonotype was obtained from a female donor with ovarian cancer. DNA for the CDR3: TGCGCCAGCAGCCAAGAAGGACAGGGCCTCAGTGAGCAGTTCTTT. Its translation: CASSQEGQGLSEQFF.